A selection of T cell receptor beta chains follows, all from one sample in a study of T cell clonotyping in hematopoietic cell transplantation. Here immunoSEQ multiplex PCR was the method, and the copy in TCRdb shows in-frame clones only, minus some. Altogether about 45,000 clones are present, roughly 80% being singletons, with the ten largest covering about 5.3%. The sequencing here drew on peripheral blood mononuclear cells, taken before stem cell transplant. The source is a man in his sixties with myelodysplastic syndrome. Some clones in this sample may be carry-over from other donors' samples. The CDR3 runs from the conserved cysteine through the conserved F or W. D genes are given only for firm matches. Expanded clones are given a class, and other clones once, few, many or no size at all.

>TRBV19|TRBJ2-2|.|.
CASSPEGADTGELFF
TGTGCCAGTAGCCCGGAGGGGGCGGACACCGGGGAGCTGTTTTTT
>TRBV30|TRBJ1-1|TRBD1|.
CAWSSWSGGDTEAFF
TGTGCCTGGAGTAGCTGGTCAGGGGGGGACACTGAAGCTTTCTTT
>TRBV11-2|TRBJ2-7|.|.
CASSPRQGGSYEQYF
TGTGCCAGCAGCCCTAGACAAGGGGGTTCTTACGAGCAGTACTTC
>TRBV25-1|TRBJ1-2|.|few
CASSDAGRLRHGYTF
TGTGCCAGCAGTGATGCAGGGAGGCTGCGACATGGCTACACCTTC
>TRBV11-2|TRBJ1-2|.|.
CASSSRAYGYTF
TGTGCCAGCAGCTCACGGGCGTATGGCTACACCTTC
>TRBV6-6|TRBJ1-5|.|.
CASSYSGGPGGPQHF
TGTGCCAGCAGTTACTCGGGTGGACCCGGGGGGCCCCAGCATTTT
>TRBV6-6|TRBJ1-2|.|few
CAGASYNYGYTF
TGTGCCGGGGCCAGCTATAACTATGGCTACACCTTC
>TRBV7-9|TRBJ2-3|.|.
CASSVDGFSTDTQYF
TGTGCCAGCAGCGTTGACGGTTTTAGCACAGATACGCAGTATTTT
>TRBV25-1|TRBJ1-2|.|few
CASSESRVRGGYTF
TGTGCCAGCAGTGAATCTAGGGTCCGGGGGGGCTACACCTTC
>TRBV9|TRBJ1-1|TRBD1|.
CASSVGGTGKMNTEAFF
TGTGCCAGCAGCGTAGGGGGGACAGGGAAAATGAACACTGAAGCTTTCTTT
>TRBV27|TRBJ2-2|.|.
CASSLIPPQVTTLSGAGELFF
TGTGCCAGCAGTCTGATACCGCCCCAGGTTACAACTCTTTCGGGCGCCGGGGAGCTGTTTTTT
>TRBV10-2|TRBJ1-4|TRBD1|.
CASSDRTGNEKLFF
TGCGCCAGCAGTGATAGGACAGGCAATGAAAAACTGTTTTTT
>TRBV5-4|TRBJ1-2|.|.
CASSLRLPLEDGYTF
TGTGCCAGCAGCTTGCGCCTCCCCCTCGAGGATGGCTACACCTTC
>TRBV11-2|TRBJ1-2|.|.
CASSPSGDYGYTF
TGTGCCAGCAGCCCGTCCGGGGACTATGGCTACACCTTC
>TRBV18|TRBJ2-3|TRBD1|.
CASSPSRGDTQYF
TGTGCCAGCTCACCATCCAGGGGGGATACGCAGTATTTT
>TRBV6-5|TRBJ1-1|.|few
CASSYGSQETFF
TGTGCCAGCAGTTACGGCTCCCAGGAGACTTTCTTT
>TRBV7-2|TRBJ1-1|TRBD1|once
CASSPGTGSRTEAFF
TGTGCCAGCAGCCCCGGGACAGGCTCCCGCACTGAAGCTTTCTTT
>TRBV18|TRBJ2-7|TRBD2|.
CASSPTGLAGGYEQYF
TGTGCCAGCTCACCAACCGGGCTAGCGGGGGGCTACGAGCAGTACTTC
>TRBV14|TRBJ1-1|.|.
CASSLLDSYTEAFF
TGTGCCAGCAGCCTCCTCGACAGCTACACTGAAGCTTTCTTT
>TRBV28|TRBJ2-7|.|.
CASSSTHPLEGTYEQYF
TGTGCCAGCAGTTCGACCCATCCGCTCGAGGGGACCTACGAGCAGTACTTC
>TRBV7-8|TRBJ1-6|.|.
CASSLAVGNSPLHF
TGTGCCAGCAGCTTAGCTGTTGGCAACTCACCCCTCCACTTT
>TRBV7-8|TRBJ2-7|.|few
CASSSGGGLDEQYF
TGTGCCAGCAGCTCGGGAGGGGGCTTGGACGAGCAGTACTTC
>TRBV5-6|TRBJ2-1|.|.
CASSSTGREQFF
TGTGCCAGCAGCTCGACAGGGAGGGAGCAGTTCTTC
>TRBV6-1|TRBJ2-5|TRBD1|.
CASSEEIGQGARKTQYF
TGTGCCAGCAGTGAAGAGATAGGACAGGGGGCGAGGAAGACCCAGTACTTC
>TRBV19|TRBJ2-3|TRBD2|.
CASSISYAPRGGETDTQYF
TGTGCCAGTAGTATAAGTTACGCCCCGCGCGGGGGAGAAACAGATACGCAGTATTTT
>TRBV10-3|TRBJ1-2|TRBD1|few
CAISPKLDRGGGGYTF
TGTGCCATCAGCCCGAAGCTGGACAGGGGAGGAGGGGGCTACACCTTC
>TRBV5-1|TRBJ1-1|.|.
CASSPRGRGAEAFF
TGCGCCAGCAGCCCGCGAGGGAGGGGAGCTGAAGCTTTCTTT
>TRBV28|TRBJ2-7|TRBD2|.
CASSLSGGSYEQYF
TGTGCCAGCAGCCTGAGCGGCGGGAGCTACGAGCAGTACTTC
>TRBV11-2|TRBJ2-7|.|.
CASSLQGSRGTYEQYF
TGTGCCAGCAGCTTACAGGGGAGTCGCGGTACCTACGAGCAGTACTTC
>TRBV19|TRBJ2-6|.|few
CASSARSGVTGANVLTF
TGTGCCAGTAGCGCCAGATCTGGGGTCACAGGGGCCAACGTCCTGACTTTC
>TRBV14|TRBJ2-3|TRBD1|.
CASSPSRGRGTDTQYF
TGTGCCAGCAGCCCCAGCAGGGGGCGCGGCACAGATACGCAGTATTTT
>TRBV27|TRBJ1-2|.|.
CASSPISPLYGYTF
TGTGCCAGCAGTCCCATTTCCCCCCTCTATGGCTACACCTTC
>TRBV10-3|TRBJ2-5|.|.
CAISEGGETQYF
TGTGCCATCAGTGAGGGGGGAGAGACCCAGTACTTC
>TRBV6-5|TRBJ1-6|.|.
CASSYGQGNSPLHF
TGTGCCAGCAGTTACGGGCAGGGAAATTCACCCCTCCACTTT
>TRBV19|TRBJ1-2|.|.
CASRDLRNLYGYTF
TGTGCCAGTAGGGACCTTCGGAACCTCTATGGCTACACCTTC
>TRBV10-3|TRBJ2-5|.|.
CAISAGAGETQYF
TGTGCCATCAGTGCTGGGGCAGGGGAGACCCAGTACTTC
>TRBV6-6|TRBJ1-3|.|.
CASLSLRNTIYF
TGTGCCAGCCTTTCACTGAGAAACACCATATATTTT
>TRBV19|TRBJ2-7|TRBD1|.
CASSQGTGISHEQYF
TGTGCCAGTAGCCAGGGGACAGGGATCTCCCACGAGCAGTACTTC
>TRBV7-9|TRBJ1-2|.|few
CASSPPTTTYTF
TGTGCCAGCAGCCCCCCCACAACCACGTACACCTTC
>TRBV11-1|TRBJ2-7|.|.
CASSRVGNSYEQYF
TGTGCCAGCAGCCGTGTAGGTAACTCCTACGAGCAGTACTTC
>TRBV10-3|TRBJ2-7|TRBD1|.
CAIRSGTAHEQYF
TGTGCCATCAGATCCGGGACAGCACACGAGCAGTACTTC
>TRBV30|TRBJ1-4|TRBD1|.
CAWSRDSGNEKLFF
TGTGCCTGGAGTCGGGACAGCGGTAATGAAAAACTGTTTTTT
>TRBV9|TRBJ1-2|TRBD1|.
CASSTNRGLGGYTF
TGTGCCAGCAGCACTAACAGGGGACTCGGCGGCTACACCTTC
>TRBV19|TRBJ1-2|.|.
CASREGTRYGYTF
TGTGCCAGTAGAGAGGGCACCCGCTATGGCTACACCTTC
>TRBV5-1|TRBJ2-7|TRBD1|.
CASSSRGTVTYEQYF
TGCGCCAGCAGCTCCAGGGGGACAGTGACCTACGAGCAGTACTTC
>TRBV5-1|TRBJ1-1|.|once
CASSQEGGHTEAFF
TGCGCCAGCAGCCAGGAGGGAGGGCACACTGAAGCTTTCTTT
>TRBV13|TRBJ2-5|.|.
CASSLRTTAQETQYF
TGTGCCAGCAGCTTACGTACAACCGCACAAGAGACCCAGTACTTC
>TRBV6-5|TRBJ1-4|.|.
CASSYSPRSTNEKLFF
TGTGCCAGCAGCTACTCCCCGCGATCAACTAATGAAAAACTGTTTTTT